The rows below give T cell receptor beta chains drawn from one sample of a study of blood T cell repertoires in COVID-19. Assay used: immunoSEQ multiplex PCR; TCRdb lists only in-frame clones, some missing. The sample records approximately 300,000 clones, over 75% being singletons. Sequencing used peripheral blood. These receptors all come from a woman aged 25-40 years with COVID-19, enrolled during active disease. Both conserved end residues are part of each CDR3. A D gene is named only where the DNA matches it firmly. Part of the rows lack a size; the others show once, few, many or a class for expanded clones.

clone size,J gene,V gene,D gene,CDR3 protein,CDR3 DNA
-,TRBJ2-1,TRBV5-1,-,CASSPGLGPSSYNEQFF,TGCGCCAGCAGCCCTGGACTGGGCCCATCCTCCTACAATGAGCAGTTCTTC
-,TRBJ2-1,TRBV9,TRBD2,CASSVGLAVYNEQFF,TGTGCCAGCAGCGTCGGACTAGCGGTTTACAATGAGCAGTTCTTC
-,TRBJ2-6,TRBV2,TRBD1,CASSRQGQGAGANVLTF,TGTGCCAGCAGCCGACAGGGACAGGGGGCCGGGGCCAACGTCCTGACTTTC
-,TRBJ1-5,TRBV6-4,-,CASSPDRNQPQHF,TGTGCCAGCAGCCCAGACAGAAATCAGCCCCAGCATTTT
-,TRBJ1-1,TRBV19,-,CASSRRQGYVEAFF,TGTGCCAGTAGTAGGCGGCAGGGCTACGTTGAAGCTTTCTTT
-,TRBJ2-1,TRBV27,TRBD2,CASSSWREGLYNEQFF,TGTGCCAGCAGTTCTTGGCGGGAGGGCCTCTACAATGAGCAGTTCTTC
-,TRBJ2-1,TRBV7-2,TRBD2,CASSSLKTSDGNEQFF,TGTGCCAGCAGCTCCCTTAAGACTAGCGACGGGAATGAGCAGTTCTTC
few,TRBJ1-1,TRBV7-9,-,CASSLVGRGKAEAFF,TGTGCCAGCAGCTTAGTCGGCAGGGGAAAAGCTGAAGCTTTCTTT
-,TRBJ2-1,TRBV19,TRBD1,CASSIRGQGNEQFF,TGTGCCAGTAGTATACGGGGACAGGGCAATGAGCAGTTCTTC
-,TRBJ1-3,TRBV4-1,TRBD1,CASSQDFGQVLSGNTIYF,TGCGCCAGCAGCCAAGATTTCGGACAGGTTCTCTCTGGAAACACCATATATTTT
-,TRBJ1-2,TRBV29-1,TRBD1,CSVDRTGSIDYGYTF,TGCAGCGTTGACAGGACAGGGAGCATCGACTATGGCTACACCTTC
-,TRBJ2-5,TRBV14,TRBD2,CASSQGLYGRDETQYF,TGTGCCAGCAGCCAAGGTCTCTACGGGAGGGATGAGACCCAGTACTTC
once,TRBJ1-2,TRBV6-1,TRBD1,CASSEGNRGQGYTF,TGTGCCAGCAGTGAAGGGAACAGGGGGCAAGGCTACACCTTC
-,TRBJ1-3,TRBV25-1,-,CASSSGEPGNTIYF,TGTGCCAGCAGCTCCGGGGAGCCTGGAAACACCATATATTTT
-,TRBJ1-6,TRBV5-1,-,CASSSDFNSPLHF,TGCGCCAGCAGCTCTGACTTCAATTCACCCCTCCACTTT
-,TRBJ1-4,TRBV28,-,CASSLRGGSNEKLFF,TGTGCCAGCAGTTTAAGGGGAGGGTCTAATGAAAAACTGTTTTTT
-,TRBJ2-1,TRBV7-9,TRBD2,CASRAGTSGEQFF,TGTGCCAGCAGGGCCGGGACTAGCGGTGAGCAGTTCTTC
-,TRBJ1-2,TRBV7-3,-,CASSPQQGHGYTF,TGTGCCAGCAGCCCGCAACAGGGCCATGGCTACACCTTC
few,TRBJ2-7,TRBV11-2,TRBD2,CASTLDVRASGSREQYF,TGTGCCAGCACCCTCGACGTTAGGGCTAGCGGGAGCAGAGAGCAGTACTTC
-,TRBJ2-5,TRBV3-1/TRBV3-2,TRBD2,CASSQRVAGGDKTQYF,TGTGCCAGCAGCCAAAGGGTAGCGGGAGGTGATAAGACCCAGTACTTC
-,TRBJ1-2,TRBV10-3,-,CAAHPGQSPNYGYTF,TGTGCCGCTCACCCCGGACAGTCGCCTAACTATGGCTACACCTTC
-,TRBJ1-5,TRBV18,TRBD1,CASSTTGDQPQHF,TGTGCCAGCTCAACGACAGGGGATCAGCCCCAGCATTTT